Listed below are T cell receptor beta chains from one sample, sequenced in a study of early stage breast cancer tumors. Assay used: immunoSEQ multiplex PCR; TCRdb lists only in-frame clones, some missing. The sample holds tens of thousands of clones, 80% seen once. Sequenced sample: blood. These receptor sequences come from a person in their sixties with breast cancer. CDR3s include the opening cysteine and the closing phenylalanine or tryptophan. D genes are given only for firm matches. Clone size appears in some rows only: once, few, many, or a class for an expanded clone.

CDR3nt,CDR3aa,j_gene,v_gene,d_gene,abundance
TGTGCCACCAGCAGAGATGGTGGACTAGCGGAGCAGTTCTTC,CATSRDGGLAEQFF,TRBJ2-1,TRBV15,TRBD2,-
TGTGCCAGCAGCGTGTTAGCGGGAAGCTCCTACGAGCAGTACTTC,CASSVLAGSSYEQYF,TRBJ2-7,TRBV9,TRBD2,-
TGTGCCAGCAGCCCCCCCGGTCTAGCGGGTAGGGAGTTCTTC,CASSPPGLAGREFF,TRBJ2-1,TRBV7-2,TRBD2,-
TGTGCCAGCAGCTCACTCCGGCGGGAGCGCGAGCAGTACTTC,CASSSLRREREQYF,TRBJ2-7,TRBV11-2,TRBD2,-
TGTGCCAGCAGCGTAGATCAGATGCTCACAGATACGCAGTATTTT,CASSVDQMLTDTQYF,TRBJ2-3,TRBV9,-,-
TGCGCCAGCAGCTTGAGGGCGGGAGGCGGAGGCGATGAGCAGTTCTTC,CASSLRAGGGGDEQFF,TRBJ2-1,TRBV5-1,TRBD2,-
TGTGCCATCAGTGAGCCCGACGGGTACGCTGAAGCTTTCTTT,CAISEPDGYAEAFF,TRBJ1-1,TRBV10-3,-,-
TGTGCCTGGAGTATGGGCACAGGGGGCAATCAGCCCCAGCATTTT,CAWSMGTGGNQPQHF,TRBJ1-5,TRBV30,TRBD1,few
TGCGCCAGCAGCCACCTGACAGCCGGCGGTTCCTACGAGCAGTACTTC,CASSHLTAGGSYEQYF,TRBJ2-7,TRBV4-3,-,-
TGTGCCAGCAGCCCACGGGGAGGGAGATTTCACGAGCAGTACTTC,CASSPRGGRFHEQYF,TRBJ2-7,TRBV7-2,TRBD2,-
TGCGCCAGCAGCGCTAGGCTTAACAACAGGTTAAACAATGAGCAGTTCTTC,CASSARLNNRLNNEQFF,TRBJ2-1,TRBV5-1,-,-
TGTGCCAGTAGTAGACCAGCGGGAGGGCCTTTCAATGAGCAGTTCTTC,CASSRPAGGPFNEQFF,TRBJ2-1,TRBV19,TRBD2,-
TGTGCCAGCAGCGTAGGCAGCGGCTCCTCCTACGAGCAGTACTTC,CASSVGSGSSYEQYF,TRBJ2-7,TRBV9,-,once
TGCGCCAGCAGCCCGGCGGAAGCTGGGGAGCAGTACTTC,CASSPAEAGEQYF,TRBJ2-7,TRBV5-1,-,few
TGTGCCAGCTCACCCCGGGATAACTCTGCTGGAAACACCATATATTTT,CASSPRDNSAGNTIYF,TRBJ1-3,TRBV18,-,-
TGTGCCAGCTCACCAGGGCCTTTCACAGATACGCAGTATTTT,CASSPGPFTDTQYF,TRBJ2-3,TRBV18,-,-
TGTGCCAGCCGGGGAGGGACTGAAGCTTTCTTT,CASRGGTEAFF,TRBJ1-1,TRBV28,-,-
TGTGCCAGCACTTTCCAGGGAAGCAATCAGCCCCAGCATTTT,CASTFQGSNQPQHF,TRBJ1-5,TRBV28,-,-
TGTGCTAGTGGTTTGCCTTCAGGGGTAGGGACTGAAGCTTTCTTT,CASGLPSGVGTEAFF,TRBJ1-1,TRBV12-5,-,-
TGTGCCAGCAGCTTAGCAGGGACTAGCGGGAGGTACGAGCAGTACTTC,CASSLAGTSGRYEQYF,TRBJ2-7,TRBV7-8,TRBD2,few